This record looks at one TCR beta chain sequence and its context. Some clones are missing from TCRdb's copy, which holds only in-frame ones; the method was immunoSEQ multiplex PCR. The table includes more than 45,000 clones, around 84% detected once. Germline V gene data show CDR1 as SGHAT and CDR2 as FQNNGV. The CDR3 length is 12 residues. The ends lost 8 bases at V and 6 bases at J; junction bases unmatched: 5. This record belongs to a study of lymphopenia after photon versus proton radiotherapy. The sequence derives from a man in his 60s with pancreatic cancer. Sequencing used peripheral blood, obtained from a patient treated with proton-based radiotherapy. The chain recombines TRBV11-2 with TRBJ2-3; TRBD2 matches 7 bases. CDR3 sequence (DNA): TGTGCCAGCCGATGGGGGGGGGATACGCAGTATTTT. This translates into CASRWGGDTQYF.